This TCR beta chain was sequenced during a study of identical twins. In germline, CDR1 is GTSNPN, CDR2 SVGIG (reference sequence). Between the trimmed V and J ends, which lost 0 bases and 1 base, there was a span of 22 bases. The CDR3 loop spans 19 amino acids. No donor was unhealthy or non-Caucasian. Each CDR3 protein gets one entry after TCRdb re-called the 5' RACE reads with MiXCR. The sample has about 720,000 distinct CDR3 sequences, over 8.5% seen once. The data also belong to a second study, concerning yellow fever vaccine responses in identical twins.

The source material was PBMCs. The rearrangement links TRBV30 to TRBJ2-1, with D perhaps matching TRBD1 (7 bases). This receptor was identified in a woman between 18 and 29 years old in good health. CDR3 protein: CAWSVSEARGVGSYNEQFF. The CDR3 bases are TGTGCCTGGAGTGTTTCGGAGGCCAGGGGGGTCGGTTCCTACAATGAGCAGTTCTTC.